These T cell receptor beta chains were read from a single sample in a study of CD8+CD57+ T cells in acquired aplastic anemia. In TCRdb, the reads were re-called with MiXCR into one record per CDR3 protein. The sample shows 190,000 or so distinct CDR3 sequences, over 55% of them seen only once. What was sequenced was sorted CD4+, CD8+, or CD8+CD57+ T cells (not recorded which) from PBMCs. These receptors were obtained from a human donor in good health. CDR3s include the opening cysteine and the closing phenylalanine or tryptophan. A D gene is named only where the DNA matches it firmly. A clone size is listed for some rows: how often the clone was seen (once, few, many), or a class if it is expanded.

clone_size: many
j_call: TRBJ1-3
d_call: NA
v_call: TRBV5-1
cdr3_aa: CASSFSHDEDTIYF
cdr3_nt: TGCGCCAGCAGCTTTTCCCATGATGAAGACACCATATATTTT

clone_size: many
j_call: TRBJ1-6
d_call: NA
v_call: TRBV6-5
cdr3_aa: CASSYRQYSPLHF
cdr3_nt: TGTGCCAGCAGTTACCGACAGTATTCACCCCTCCACTTT

clone_size: NA
j_call: TRBJ1-2
d_call: TRBD1
v_call: TRBV20-1
cdr3_aa: CSFRITGGWGYTF
cdr3_nt: TGCAGCTTCCGAATAACAGGGGGCTGGGGGTACACCTTC

clone_size: NA
j_call: TRBJ2-5
d_call: TRBD2
v_call: TRBV7-3
cdr3_aa: CASSFWGLADIEETQYF
cdr3_nt: TGTGCCAGCAGCTTCTGGGGACTAGCGGATATTGAAGAGACCCAGTACTTC

clone_size: many
j_call: TRBJ2-5
d_call: NA
v_call: TRBV12-3/TRBV12-4
cdr3_aa: CASSSGGLQETQYF
cdr3_nt: TGTGCCAGCAGTTCCGGTGGACTACAAGAGACCCAGTACTTC

clone_size: few
j_call: TRBJ2-5
d_call: TRBD2
v_call: TRBV6-5
cdr3_aa: CASSSGLAGGPQETQYF
cdr3_nt: TGTGCCAGCAGTTCTGGACTAGCGGGGGGTCCACAAGAGACCCAGTACTTC

clone_size: NA
j_call: TRBJ2-5
d_call: NA
v_call: TRBV7-9
cdr3_aa: CASSSTFRAGQETQYF
cdr3_nt: TGTGCCAGCAGCTCAACCTTTCGGGCAGGCCAAGAGACCCAGTACTTC

clone_size: NA
j_call: TRBJ2-1
d_call: NA
v_call: TRBV13
cdr3_aa: CASSLPGVGEQFF
cdr3_nt: TGTGCCAGCAGCTTACCTGGCGTTGGTGAGCAGTTCTTC

clone_size: NA
j_call: TRBJ1-2
d_call: TRBD1
v_call: TRBV19
cdr3_aa: CASSTLETGHGYTF
cdr3_nt: TGTGCCAGTAGTACGCTAGAGACAGGGCATGGCTACACCTTC

clone_size: NA
j_call: TRBJ2-7
d_call: NA
v_call: TRBV29-1
cdr3_aa: CSVERQNEQYF
cdr3_nt: TGCAGCGTTGAGAGACAGAACGAGCAGTACTTC

clone_size: NA
j_call: TRBJ1-1
d_call: TRBD1
v_call: TRBV7-6
cdr3_aa: CASSLTGQNTEAFF
cdr3_nt: TGTGCCAGCAGCTTGACAGGGCAGAACACTGAAGCTTTCTTT

clone_size: NA
j_call: TRBJ2-6
d_call: NA
v_call: TRBV9
cdr3_aa: CASSVDRAGANVLTF
cdr3_nt: TGTGCCAGCAGCGTAGACAGGGCTGGGGCCAACGTCCTGACTTTC

clone_size: NA
j_call: TRBJ2-7
d_call: NA
v_call: TRBV29-1
cdr3_aa: CSVVGTGHNGYEQYF
cdr3_nt: TGCAGCGTTGTAGGGACGGGACATAATGGGTACGAGCAGTACTTC

clone_size: NA
j_call: TRBJ2-5
d_call: TRBD1
v_call: TRBV25-1
cdr3_aa: CASSAGQGLIETQYF
cdr3_nt: TGTGCCAGCAGTGCAGGACAGGGTTTAATAGAGACCCAGTACTTC

clone_size: NA
j_call: TRBJ2-7
d_call: NA
v_call: TRBV20-1
cdr3_aa: CSARGDFYEQYF
cdr3_nt: TGCAGTGCTAGGGGGGACTTCTACGAGCAGTACTTC

clone_size: once
j_call: TRBJ2-1
d_call: NA
v_call: TRBV6-2/TRBV6-3
cdr3_aa: CASSYTDADNEQFF
cdr3_nt: TGTGCCAGCAGTTATACCGACGCAGACAATGAGCAGTTCTTC

clone_size: few
j_call: TRBJ2-7
d_call: NA
v_call: TRBV19
cdr3_aa: CASSMRVVDEQYF
cdr3_nt: TGTGCCAGTAGTATGCGGGTGGTCGACGAGCAGTACTTC

clone_size: once
j_call: TRBJ1-1
d_call: NA
v_call: TRBV6-4
cdr3_aa: CASSGTEGPTEAFF
cdr3_nt: TGTGCCAGCAGTGGGACCGAGGGGCCCACTGAAGCTTTCTTT

clone_size: many
j_call: TRBJ1-2
d_call: TRBD1
v_call: TRBV29-1
cdr3_aa: CSITGENYGYTF
cdr3_nt: TGCAGCATCACAGGGGAGAACTATGGCTACACCTTC

clone_size: NA
j_call: TRBJ1-6
d_call: NA
v_call: TRBV7-8
cdr3_aa: CASSPVAFGNSPLHF
cdr3_nt: TGTGCCAGCAGCCCCGTCGCGTTTGGTAATTCACCCCTCCACTTT

clone_size: many
j_call: TRBJ2-1
d_call: NA
v_call: TRBV27
cdr3_aa: CASSLSMGPGEQFF
cdr3_nt: TGTGCCAGCAGTTTATCGATGGGTCCGGGAGAGCAGTTCTTC

clone_size: many
j_call: TRBJ2-1
d_call: NA
v_call: TRBV6-6
cdr3_aa: CATRGGENEQFF
cdr3_nt: TGTGCCACAAGGGGGGGGGAGAATGAGCAGTTCTTC

clone_size: NA
j_call: TRBJ1-4
d_call: TRBD1
v_call: TRBV19
cdr3_aa: CASSIDPGQSEKLLF
cdr3_nt: TGTGCCAGTAGTATAGATCCGGGACAGAGTGAAAAACTGCTTTTT

clone_size: many
j_call: TRBJ2-2
d_call: TRBD2
v_call: TRBV4-3
cdr3_aa: CASSRWTSGGDGELFF
cdr3_nt: TGCGCCAGCAGCCGGTGGACTAGCGGGGGGGACGGGGAGCTGTTTTTT

clone_size: NA
j_call: TRBJ2-6
d_call: TRBD1
v_call: TRBV20-1
cdr3_aa: CSARTGAGANVLTF
cdr3_nt: TGCAGTGCCCGGACAGGGGCAGGGGCCAACGTCCTGACTTTC

clone_size: NA
j_call: TRBJ1-1
d_call: NA
v_call: TRBV7-9
cdr3_aa: CASSLGSPNTEAFF
cdr3_nt: TGTGCCAGCAGCTTAGGGAGCCCGAACACTGAAGCTTTCTTT

clone_size: NA
j_call: TRBJ2-7
d_call: TRBD2
v_call: TRBV20-1
cdr3_aa: CSARVSGRFREQYF
cdr3_nt: TGCAGTGCTAGAGTTAGCGGGAGGTTCAGAGAGCAGTACTTC

clone_size: NA
j_call: TRBJ2-1
d_call: NA
v_call: TRBV7-9
cdr3_aa: CASSLAVAGSSYNEQFF
cdr3_nt: TGTGCCAGCAGCTTAGCAGTCGCAGGGAGCTCCTACAATGAGCAGTTCTTC

clone_size: NA
j_call: TRBJ1-5
d_call: TRBD1
v_call: TRBV10-3
cdr3_aa: CAISAGGQGHQPQHF
cdr3_nt: TGTGCCATCAGTGCCGGTGGACAGGGCCATCAGCCCCAGCATTTT

clone_size: NA
j_call: TRBJ2-1
d_call: NA
v_call: TRBV7-8
cdr3_aa: CASSLERVDAEQFF
cdr3_nt: TGTGCCAGCAGCTTAGAGAGGGTAGACGCTGAGCAGTTCTTC

clone_size: NA
j_call: TRBJ1-2
d_call: TRBD1
v_call: TRBV12-3/TRBV12-4
cdr3_aa: CASSTRDRTGARVGYTF
cdr3_nt: TGTGCCAGCAGTACCCGAGATCGGACAGGGGCGAGGGTTGGCTACACCTTC

clone_size: NA
j_call: TRBJ1-1
d_call: NA
v_call: TRBV5-1
cdr3_aa: CASSSGLMTEAFF
cdr3_nt: TGCGCCAGCAGCTCTGGACTGATGACTGAAGCTTTCTTT

clone_size: NA
j_call: TRBJ1-2
d_call: NA
v_call: TRBV4-1
cdr3_aa: CASSRVGWYYGYTF
cdr3_nt: TGCGCCAGCAGCCGAGTGGGATGGTACTATGGCTACACCTTC

clone_size: NA
j_call: TRBJ2-7
d_call: TRBD2
v_call: TRBV25-1
cdr3_aa: CASGSVYEQYF
cdr3_nt: TGTGCGAGCGGGAGCGTCTACGAGCAGTACTTC

clone_size: NA
j_call: TRBJ2-7
d_call: NA
v_call: TRBV9
cdr3_aa: CASSPDLGGGYEQYF
cdr3_nt: TGTGCCAGCAGCCCCGATTTAGGGGGAGGATACGAGCAGTACTTC

clone_size: NA
j_call: TRBJ2-5
d_call: TRBD1
v_call: TRBV7-2
cdr3_aa: CASSLARNRGQQETQYF
cdr3_nt: TGTGCCAGCAGCTTAGCGAGGAACAGGGGGCAGCAAGAGACCCAGTACTTC

clone_size: NA
j_call: TRBJ1-4
d_call: NA
v_call: TRBV7-6
cdr3_aa: CASSLGPNEKLFF
cdr3_nt: TGTGCCAGCAGCTTAGGGCCGAATGAAAAACTGTTTTTT

clone_size: NA
j_call: TRBJ2-6
d_call: NA
v_call: TRBV2
cdr3_aa: CASSGRNSGANVLTF
cdr3_nt: TGTGCCAGCAGCGGACGGAACTCTGGGGCCAACGTCCTGACTTTC

clone_size: NA
j_call: TRBJ2-6
d_call: NA
v_call: TRBV20-1
cdr3_aa: CSASGHSISGANVLTF
cdr3_nt: TGCAGTGCTAGTGGACATAGTATCTCTGGGGCCAACGTCCTGACTTTC

clone_size: NA
j_call: TRBJ2-1
d_call: TRBD2
v_call: TRBV25-1
cdr3_aa: CASSELGTGTTHNEQFF
cdr3_nt: TGTGCCAGCAGTGAGCTCGGGACCGGGACTACGCACAATGAGCAGTTCTTC

clone_size: NA
j_call: TRBJ2-1
d_call: TRBD2
v_call: TRBV19
cdr3_aa: CASTLAVPPGEQFF
cdr3_nt: TGTGCCAGTACGCTAGCGGTTCCACCTGGTGAGCAGTTCTTC

clone_size: NA
j_call: TRBJ2-5
d_call: TRBD1
v_call: TRBV7-9
cdr3_aa: CASQDRGQETQYF
cdr3_nt: TGTGCCAGCCAAGACAGGGGACAAGAGACCCAGTACTTC

clone_size: NA
j_call: TRBJ2-1
d_call: NA
v_call: TRBV2
cdr3_aa: CAIVRGSCNEQFF
cdr3_nt: TGTGCCATCGTGAGGGGATCCTGCAATGAGCAGTTCTTC

clone_size: NA
j_call: TRBJ2-7
d_call: NA
v_call: TRBV7-9
cdr3_aa: CASSSPAYEQYF
cdr3_nt: TGTGCCAGCAGCTCTCCAGCCTACGAGCAGTACTTC

clone_size: NA
j_call: TRBJ1-2
d_call: TRBD1
v_call: TRBV7-9
cdr3_aa: CASRTTGGVYGYTF
cdr3_nt: TGTGCCAGCAGAACGACAGGGGGCGTCTATGGCTACACCTTC

clone_size: few
j_call: TRBJ2-7
d_call: NA
v_call: TRBV2
cdr3_aa: CASTFKIYEQYF
cdr3_nt: TGTGCCAGCACCTTTAAGATTTACGAGCAGTACTTC

clone_size: many
j_call: TRBJ2-7
d_call: NA
v_call: TRBV6-5
cdr3_aa: CASSYAGQRSSYEQYF
cdr3_nt: TGTGCCAGCAGTTACGCGGGACAGCGGAGCTCCTACGAGCAGTACTTC

clone_size: many
j_call: TRBJ2-7
d_call: NA
v_call: TRBV11-2
cdr3_aa: CASSFLVAYEQYF
cdr3_nt: TGTGCCAGCAGCTTCCTAGTAGCCTACGAGCAGTACTTC

clone_size: NA
j_call: TRBJ1-5
d_call: NA
v_call: TRBV28
cdr3_aa: CASSLWDISNQPQHF
cdr3_nt: TGTGCCAGCAGTTTATGGGACATTAGCAATCAGCCCCAGCATTTT

clone_size: NA
j_call: TRBJ1-4
d_call: TRBD1
v_call: TRBV20-1
cdr3_aa: CSAETGGNEKLFF
cdr3_nt: TGCAGTGCAGAGACAGGGGGCAATGAAAAACTGTTTTTT

clone_size: few
j_call: TRBJ1-5
d_call: NA
v_call: TRBV28
cdr3_aa: CASRSESPGPQHF
cdr3_nt: TGTGCCAGCAGGTCAGAGTCCCCCGGGCCCCAGCATTTT

clone_size: many
j_call: TRBJ2-3
d_call: TRBD2
v_call: TRBV11-2
cdr3_aa: CASSPGGGSKDTQYF
cdr3_nt: TGTGCCAGCAGCCCTGGGGGAGGGTCGAAAGATACGCAGTATTTT

clone_size: NA
j_call: TRBJ2-7
d_call: TRBD1
v_call: TRBV29-1
cdr3_aa: CSVESGTGGNEQYF
cdr3_nt: TGCAGCGTTGAAAGTGGGACAGGAGGAAACGAGCAGTACTTC

clone_size: NA
j_call: TRBJ2-7
d_call: TRBD2
v_call: TRBV29-1
cdr3_aa: CSVEEWSSGSYEQYF
cdr3_nt: TGCAGCGTTGAAGAATGGTCTAGCGGGAGCTACGAGCAGTACTTC